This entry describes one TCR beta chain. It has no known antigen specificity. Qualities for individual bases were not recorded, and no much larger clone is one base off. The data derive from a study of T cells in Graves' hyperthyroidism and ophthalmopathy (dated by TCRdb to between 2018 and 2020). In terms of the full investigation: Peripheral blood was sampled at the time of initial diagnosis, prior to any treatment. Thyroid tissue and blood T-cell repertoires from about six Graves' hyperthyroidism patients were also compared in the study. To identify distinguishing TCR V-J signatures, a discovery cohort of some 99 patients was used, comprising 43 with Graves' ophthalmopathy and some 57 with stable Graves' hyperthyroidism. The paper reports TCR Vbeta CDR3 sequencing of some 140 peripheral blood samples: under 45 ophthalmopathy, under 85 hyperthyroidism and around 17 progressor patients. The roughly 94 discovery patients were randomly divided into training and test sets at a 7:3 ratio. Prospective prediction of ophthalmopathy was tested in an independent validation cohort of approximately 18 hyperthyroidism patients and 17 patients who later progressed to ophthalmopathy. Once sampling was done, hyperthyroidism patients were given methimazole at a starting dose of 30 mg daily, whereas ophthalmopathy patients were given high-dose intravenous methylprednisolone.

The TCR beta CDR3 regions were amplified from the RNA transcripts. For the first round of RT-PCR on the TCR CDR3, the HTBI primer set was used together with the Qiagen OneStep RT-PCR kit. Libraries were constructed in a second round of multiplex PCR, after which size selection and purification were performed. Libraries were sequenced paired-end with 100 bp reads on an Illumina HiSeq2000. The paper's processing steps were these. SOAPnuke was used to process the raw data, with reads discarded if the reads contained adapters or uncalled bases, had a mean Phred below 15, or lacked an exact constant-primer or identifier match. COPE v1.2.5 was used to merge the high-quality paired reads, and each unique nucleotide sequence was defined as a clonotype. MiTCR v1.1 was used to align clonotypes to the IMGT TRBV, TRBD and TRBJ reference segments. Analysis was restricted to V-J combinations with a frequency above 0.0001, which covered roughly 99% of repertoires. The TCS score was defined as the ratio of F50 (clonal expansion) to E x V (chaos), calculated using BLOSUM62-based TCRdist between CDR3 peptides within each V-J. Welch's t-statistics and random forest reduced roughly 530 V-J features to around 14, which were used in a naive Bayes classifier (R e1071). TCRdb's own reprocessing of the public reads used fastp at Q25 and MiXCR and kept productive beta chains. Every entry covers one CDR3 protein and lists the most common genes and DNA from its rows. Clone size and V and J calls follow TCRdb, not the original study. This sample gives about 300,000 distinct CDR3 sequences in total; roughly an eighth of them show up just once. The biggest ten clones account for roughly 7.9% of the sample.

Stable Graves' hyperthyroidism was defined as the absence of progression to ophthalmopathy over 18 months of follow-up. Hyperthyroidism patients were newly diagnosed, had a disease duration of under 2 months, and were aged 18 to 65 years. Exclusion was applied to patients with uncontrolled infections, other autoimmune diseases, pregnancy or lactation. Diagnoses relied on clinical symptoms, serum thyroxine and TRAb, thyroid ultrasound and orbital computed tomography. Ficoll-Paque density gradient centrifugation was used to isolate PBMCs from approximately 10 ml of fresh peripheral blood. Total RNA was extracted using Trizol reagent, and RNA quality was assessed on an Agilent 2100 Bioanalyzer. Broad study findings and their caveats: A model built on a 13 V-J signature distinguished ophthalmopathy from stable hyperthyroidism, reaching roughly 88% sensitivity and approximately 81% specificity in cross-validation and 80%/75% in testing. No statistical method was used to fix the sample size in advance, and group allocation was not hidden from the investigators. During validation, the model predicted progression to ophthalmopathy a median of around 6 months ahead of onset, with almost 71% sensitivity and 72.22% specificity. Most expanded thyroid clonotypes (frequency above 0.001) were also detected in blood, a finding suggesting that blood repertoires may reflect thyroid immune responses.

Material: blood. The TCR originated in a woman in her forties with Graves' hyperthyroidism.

Here is the DNA: TGTGCCAGTAGTATGGGGAGACAGGGGTGGACCGGGGAGCTGTTTTTT. Its translation reads: CASSMGRQGWTGELFF. The chain is made from TRBV19 and TRBJ2-2, with 8 central nucleotides matching TRBD1. CDR3 length: 16 amino acids, cysteine to phenylalanine. The retained sequence is limited to the CDR3, 48 bases, with the frame set at the first base. For CDR1 and CDR2, the germline V gene (reference sequence) lists LNHDA and SQIVND. The junction shows trimming of 3 bases on V and 5 bases on J, and the gene matches do not reach 8 bases of it.